The rows below give T cell receptor beta chains drawn from one sample of a study of cytomegalovirus exposure and HLA in healthy donors. Profiling relied on immunoSEQ multiplex PCR, and the TCRdb table lists in-frame clones only, not all of them. Counted here are 70,000 to 90,000 clones, around 80% occurring once; the ten biggest clones make up approximately 2%. Sequencing was done on a sample of PBMCs. Every receptor here comes from a man aged 35 to 55 in good health and CMV-seronegative. The CDR3 runs from the conserved cysteine through the conserved F or W. The order of the fields is clone size, J gene, V gene, D gene, CDR3 DNA, CDR3 protein. D genes are given only for firm matches. Not every row has a clone size; where given, it reads once, few, many or a size class.

>NA|TRBJ2-7|TRBV5-1|TRBD1
TGCGCCAGCAGCTTGCCAAAGACGGGACAGGGGGCGGTAGGGTCCTACGAGCAGTACTTC
CASSLPKTGQGAVGSYEQYF
>NA|TRBJ1-6|TRBV4-1|TRBD1
TGCGCCAGCAGCCCAGGACAGGGTCCGTCCTATAATTCACCCCTCCACTTT
CASSPGQGPSYNSPLHF
>NA|TRBJ1-6|TRBV28|NA
TGTGCCAGCGTAGATAGCATGGGGCTTAATTCACCCCTCCACTTT
CASVDSMGLNSPLHF
>NA|TRBJ2-3|TRBV5-6|TRBD2
TGTGCCAGCAGCCCTCTAGCGGGGGCCACAGATACGCAGTATTTT
CASSPLAGATDTQYF
>few|TRBJ1-4|TRBV14|NA
TGTGCCAGCAGCCAAGGGTCGGAACTGTTTTTT
CASSQGSELFF
>NA|TRBJ2-7|TRBV14|NA
TGTGCCAGCAGTCAAACTTCCTACGAGCAGTACTTC
CASSQTSYEQYF
>few|TRBJ2-1|TRBV30|TRBD2
TGTGCCTGGAGTGTCTTCGGGAGGGAGCAGTTCTTC
CAWSVFGREQFF
>NA|TRBJ1-2|TRBV18|TRBD1
TGTGCCAGCTCACCACCAGAGGGGGCAGGATATGGCTACACCTTC
CASSPPEGAGYGYTF
>NA|TRBJ2-2|TRBV6-1|TRBD2
TGTGCCAGCAGTGGACCCGTGAGCGGGGGGGCCTTCGCCGGGGAGCTGTTTTTT
CASSGPVSGGAFAGELFF
>NA|TRBJ1-5|TRBV18|TRBD1
TGTGCCAGCTCACATAAGGGACAGCATAGCAATCAGCCCCAGCATTTT
CASSHKGQHSNQPQHF
>NA|TRBJ2-3|TRBV5-1|NA
TGCGCCAGCAGCCCCGGCACAGATACGCAGTATTTT
CASSPGTDTQYF
>NA|TRBJ1-4|TRBV5-6|NA
TGTGCCAGCAGCGCTGGCGCAGGGCTGAGCGAAAAACTGTTTTTT
CASSAGAGLSEKLFF
>few|TRBJ1-2|TRBV4-1|NA
TGCGCCAGCAGCCAAGCGGTGGATGGCTACACCTTC
CASSQAVDGYTF
>NA|TRBJ2-3|TRBV7-8|TRBD1
TGTGCCAGCAGGCTCCTTGGGACAGGGGAAACAGATACGCAGTATTTT
CASRLLGTGETDTQYF
>NA|TRBJ1-2|TRBV28|NA
TGTGCCAGCCACCGGCCAGGGTTAACTTACTATGGCTACACCTTC
CASHRPGLTYYGYTF
>NA|TRBJ1-2|TRBV9|TRBD1
TGTGCCAGCAGCGACGGACAGGGACTATATGGCTACACCTTC
CASSDGQGLYGYTF
>NA|TRBJ1-1|TRBV5-1|NA
TGCGCCAGCAGCTTCAGGGACACCACCAGTGGAGCTTTCTTT
CASSFRDTTSGAFF
>NA|TRBJ1-2|TRBV4-1|NA
TGCGCCAGCAGCCCGGTCACTAGACGGGAGGGCTACACCTTC
CASSPVTRREGYTF
>NA|TRBJ1-1|TRBV12-5|NA
TGTGCTAGTGGAATGACAGGGAACACTGAAGCTTTCTTT
CASGMTGNTEAFF
>NA|TRBJ1-1|TRBV18|NA
TGTGCCAGCTCACCTGCGGGACTGATGAACACTGAAGCTTTCTTT
CASSPAGLMNTEAFF
>NA|TRBJ1-5|TRBV2|NA
TGTGCCAGCAGTGAATACAGCCAGTATAGCAATCAGCCCCAGCATTTT
CASSEYSQYSNQPQHF
>once|TRBJ2-5|TRBV19|TRBD1
TGTGCCACCCGGGACAGCCAAGAGACCCAGTACTTC
CATRDSQETQYF
>NA|TRBJ2-7|TRBV5-1|NA
TGCGCCAGCAGCTTAACAGCAGGAGGAGGGTACGAGCAGTACTTC
CASSLTAGGGYEQYF
>NA|TRBJ1-3|TRBV6-1|TRBD1
TGTGCCAGCAGCTTGGACAGGGTCTTAAACACCATATATTTT
CASSLDRVLNTIYF
>few|TRBJ2-5|TRBV9|NA
TGTGCCAGCAGCCCGACGGAAGTGACAAAATACTCCCCCCAAGAGACCCAGTACTTC
CASSPTEVTKYSPQETQYF
>NA|TRBJ2-5|TRBV9|NA
TGTGCCAGCAGCGAGGCGGGAGGAGGGGGCCCTGGGGAGACCCAGTACTTC
CASSEAGGGGPGETQYF
>NA|TRBJ1-6|TRBV5-1|NA
TGCGCCAGCAGCTTGGCGCCTAGGGGTAATAATTCACCCCTCCACTTT
CASSLAPRGNNSPLHF
>NA|TRBJ2-5|TRBV7-2|TRBD1
TGTGCCAGCAGCCTAGACAGGGCAGTAGAGACCCAGTACTTC
CASSLDRAVETQYF
>NA|TRBJ2-5|TRBV28|NA
TGTGCCAGCAGCCCGGGGGACCAAGAGACCCAGTACTTC
CASSPGDQETQYF
>NA|TRBJ2-1|TRBV15|TRBD1
TGTGCCACCAGCAGCGAGTGGGGACAGGACGGTGAGCAGTTCTTC
CATSSEWGQDGEQFF